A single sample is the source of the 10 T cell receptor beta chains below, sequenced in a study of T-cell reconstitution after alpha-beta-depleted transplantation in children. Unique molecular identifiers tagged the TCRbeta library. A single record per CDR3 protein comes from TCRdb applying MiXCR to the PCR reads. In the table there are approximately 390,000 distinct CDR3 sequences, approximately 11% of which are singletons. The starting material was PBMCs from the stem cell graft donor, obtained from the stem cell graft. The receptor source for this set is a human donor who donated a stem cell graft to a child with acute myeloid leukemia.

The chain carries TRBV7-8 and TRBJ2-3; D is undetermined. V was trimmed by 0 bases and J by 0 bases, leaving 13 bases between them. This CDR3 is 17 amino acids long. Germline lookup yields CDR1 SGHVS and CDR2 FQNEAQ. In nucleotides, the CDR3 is TGTGCCAGCAGCTTAGCGGGTGACGGTGAGAGCACAGATACGCAGTATTTT. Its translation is CASSLAGDGESTDTQYF.

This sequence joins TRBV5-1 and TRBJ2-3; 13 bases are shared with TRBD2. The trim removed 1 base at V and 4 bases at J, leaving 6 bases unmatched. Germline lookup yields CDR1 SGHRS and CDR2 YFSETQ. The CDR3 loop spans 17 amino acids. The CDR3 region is CASSLPSLAGGSDTQYF. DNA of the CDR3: TGCGCCAGCAGCTTGCCATCACTAGCGGGAGGGTCAGATACGCAGTATTTT. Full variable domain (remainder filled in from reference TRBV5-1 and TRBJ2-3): KAGVTQTPRYLIKTRGQQVTLSCSPISGHRSVSWYQQTPGQGLQFLFEYFSETQRNKGNFPGRFSGRQFSNSRSEMNVSTLELGDSALYLCASSLPSLAGGSDTQYFGPGTRLTVL.

CDR3 region: CASSPQGGWTGTDTQYF. Written as DNA, the CDR3 is TGTGCCAGCAGCCCGCAGGGTGGCTGGACGGGCACAGATACGCAGTATTTT. The chain couples TRBV7-2 to TRBJ2-3, with D possibly matching TRBD1 (5 bases). CDR1 is SGHTA and CDR2 is FQGNSA in the germline V gene. This CDR3 region has 17 residues. The V end lost 5 bases, the J end lost 1 base, and 19 bases lay between the germline ends. Based on the CDR3 plus reference TRBV7-2 and TRBJ2-3, the full variable domain is GAGVSQSPSNKVTEKGKDVELRCDPISGHTALYWYRQSLGQGLEFLIYFQGNSAPDKSGLPSDRFSAERTGGSVSTLTIQRTQQEDSAVYLCASSPQGGWTGTDTQYFGPGTRLTVL.

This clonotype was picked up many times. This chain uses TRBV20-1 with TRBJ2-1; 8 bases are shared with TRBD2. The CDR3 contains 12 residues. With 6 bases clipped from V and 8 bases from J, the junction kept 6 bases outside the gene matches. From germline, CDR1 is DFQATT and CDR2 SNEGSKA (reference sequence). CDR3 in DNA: TGCAGTGCCAGGGACGGGAGGGATGAGCAGTTCTTC. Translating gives CSARDGRDEQFF.

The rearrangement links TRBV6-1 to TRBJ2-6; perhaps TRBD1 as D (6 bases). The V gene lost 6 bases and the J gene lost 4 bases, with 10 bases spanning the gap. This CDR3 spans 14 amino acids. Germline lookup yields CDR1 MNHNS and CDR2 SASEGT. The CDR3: CASSAGEGANVLTF. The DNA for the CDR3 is TGTGCCAGCAGCGCAGGGGAGGGGGCCAACGTCCTGACTTTC.

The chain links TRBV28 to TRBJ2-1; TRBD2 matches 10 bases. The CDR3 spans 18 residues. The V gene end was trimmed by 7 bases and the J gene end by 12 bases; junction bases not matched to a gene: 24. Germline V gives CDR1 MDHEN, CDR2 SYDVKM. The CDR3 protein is CASKTETYSHSGGWVQFF. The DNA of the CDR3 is TGTGCCAGCAAGACCGAAACCTATTCCCATAGCGGGGGGTGGGTGCAGTTCTTC.

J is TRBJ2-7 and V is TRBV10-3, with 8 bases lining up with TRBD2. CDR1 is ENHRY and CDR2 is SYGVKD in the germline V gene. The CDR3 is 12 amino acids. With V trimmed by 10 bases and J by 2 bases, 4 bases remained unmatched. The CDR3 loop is CATGGDTYEQYF. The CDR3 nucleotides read TGTGCCACGGGAGGGGATACCTACGAGCAGTACTTC.

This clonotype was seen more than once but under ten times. The CDR3 DNA follows: TGTGCCAGCAGTGAAGGAAGCGCAGGCACTGAAGCTTTCTTT. Amino acid sequence: CASSEGSAGTEAFF. The V gene is TRBV6-1, the J gene TRBJ1-1; D is ambiguous. CDR3 length: 14 amino acids. The germline V gene encodes CDR1 MNHNS and CDR2 SASEGT. V lost 1 base to trimming and J lost 4 bases, with 10 bases between them.

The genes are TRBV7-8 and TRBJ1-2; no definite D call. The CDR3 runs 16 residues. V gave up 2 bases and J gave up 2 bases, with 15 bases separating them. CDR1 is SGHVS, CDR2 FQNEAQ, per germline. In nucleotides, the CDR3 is TGTGCCAGCAGCTTAACTTTTGTGGCAGGCAACTATGGCTACACCTTC. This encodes CASSLTFVAGNYGYTF. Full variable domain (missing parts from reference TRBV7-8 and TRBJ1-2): GAGVSQSPRYKVAKRGQDVALRCDPISGHVSLFWYQQALGQGPEFLTYFQNEAQLDKSGLPSDRFFAERPEGSVSTLKIQRTQQEDSAVYLCASSLTFVAGNYGYTFGSGTRLTVV.

This CDR3 is CASSQFGSYEQYF. CDR3 DNA sequence: TGTGCCAGCAGCCAATTTGGTTCGTACGAGCAGTACTTC. V gene TRBV16 combines with J gene TRBJ2-7; D gene ambiguous. The germline V and J ends were trimmed by 1 base and 4 bases, with 8 bases remaining between them. The CDR3 runs to 13 residues. From germline, CDR1 is KGHSY and CDR2 FQNENV.